This T cell receptor (beta chain) was profiled in a study of T cell changes during pregnancy in multiple sclerosis (dated by TCRdb to the late 2010s). General notes on the study: Changes in the T cell repertoire over the course of pregnancy were examined in this study in women with multiple sclerosis.

Points on this clone: Its antigen remains unidentified. No per-base quality is available; no much larger clone lies one base away.

The library relied on the immunoSEQ multiplex PCR assay. This immuneACCESS table, as held by TCRdb, lists in-frame sequences with V and J called but not all clones. Of the missing ones, under half trace to an unresolved V gene in checked studies; the others have no known cause. The sample table records 20,000 to 25,000 clones; 80% to 90% of these occur just once. The top ten clonotypes cover around 7% of the sample. The trim is 4 bases for V and 7 bases for J, with a gap of 8 bases between the germline ends. The CDR3 spans 11 residues, from the cysteine through the phenylalanine. The only DNA kept is the CDR3, 33 bases in frame from the first base. CDR1 SEHNR and CDR2 FQNEAQ are derived from the germline V gene (reference sequence).

Here the chain combines TRBV7-9 and TRBJ2-7; the D segment could be TRBD1, given 5 matching bases. This receptor was obtained from a female donor with multiple sclerosis, enrolled in a pregnancy study. The sequenced sample was CD8+ T cells from peripheral blood mononuclear cells, obtained in the first trimester of pregnancy. The DNA sequence is as follows: TGTGCCAGCAGCTCGACAGAGGAGCAGTACTTC. The translation is CASSSTEEQYF.